Reported below is one T cell receptor beta chain. These data are taken from a study of cytomegalovirus exposure and HLA in healthy donors. This CDR3 has 16 amino acids. Germline V gene sequence: CDR1 LGHNA, CDR2 YNFKEQ. With 60 Vbeta and 13 Jbeta primers, the PCR was carried out. TCRdb's copy holds only in-frame clones and misses some; the assay was immunoSEQ multiplex PCR. This table has fewer than 200,000 clones, roughly 84% appearing once. V and J are TRBV4-2 and TRBJ2-5, with 9 bases aligning to TRBD1. The J call may be faulty, since TRBJ2-7 better matches the DNA end. The sample comprised PBMCs. The sequence was collected from a male donor in good health and CMV-seronegative. The CDR3 DNA reads TGTGCCAGCAGCCAAGGGACGACAGGGGGTTCCTACGAGCAGTACTTC. Its protein is CASSQGTTGGSYEQYF.